This TCR beta chain was observed in a study of breast tumors, draining lymph nodes, adjacent tissues. Study-level points and caveats: Findings are consistent with lymph node origin and intratumoral expansion of most tumor T cells. Data only fit, rather than demonstrated, lymph node origin of most tumor T cells.

The lymph nodes were axillary draining lymph nodes from breast cancer patients. TCRdb re-analysed the multiplex PCR reads in MiXCR, keeping a single row per CDR3 protein. Seen here are approximately 150,000 distinct CDR3 sequences, about 34% observed once, and the top ten hold about 3.7%. As for this clonotype: The antigen is unknown. A read error is possible here, since a much larger clone lies one base away.

CDR3 length: 13 residues. Germline lookup yields CDR1 MNHNS and CDR2 SASEGT. V dropped 7 bases and J dropped 4 bases, with 13 bases sitting between them. This chain links TRBV6-1 with TRBJ1-2, with D perhaps TRBD1 (5 bases). This receptor was obtained from a female donor with breast cancer. Some clones in this sample may be carry-over from other donors' samples. Material: axillary lymph node tissue. The CDR3 loop reads CASNQGRVYGYTF. CDR3 nucleotides: TGTGCCAGCAACCAAGGCAGGGTCTATGGCTACACCTTC.